This is a list of T cell receptor beta chains from one sample in a study of T-cell memory formation after mild COVID-19. TCRdb re-called the 5' RACE reads through MiXCR, storing one row per CDR3 protein. In the table there are 45,000 to 50,000 distinct CDR3 sequences, approximately 6.6% of which are singletons. The sample was PBMCs or a T cell subset sorted from them (not recorded which). These receptors came from a young man who had mild COVID-19 (a few samples of this study predate the infection). Cell type and time point are not known. Both conserved end residues are part of each CDR3. A D gene is named only where the DNA matches it firmly. Rows give clone size only sometimes, using once, few, many, or a class for an expanded clone.

j_call d_call clone_size v_call cdr3_aa cdr3_nt
TRBJ2-1 TRBD2 NA TRBV5-1 CASSSRDSGGYNEQFF TGCGCCAGCAGCTCCCGGGATAGCGGGGGGTACAATGAGCAGTTCTTC
TRBJ2-5 TRBD2 few TRBV5-1 CASSLAGTSGAQETQYF TGCGCCAGCAGCTTGGCCGGGACTAGCGGGGCCCAAGAGACCCAGTACTTC
TRBJ2-3 NA few TRBV12-3/TRBV12-4 CASSRGTDTQYF TGTGCCAGCAGCCGGGGGACAGATACGCAGTATTTT
TRBJ2-3 NA few TRBV20-1 CSPRGAPTDTQYF TGCAGTCCCCGGGGGGCCCCCACAGATACGCAGTATTTT
TRBJ1-1 NA NA TRBV12-3/TRBV12-4 CASSLNRNEAFF TGTGCCAGCAGTTTAAACAGAAATGAAGCTTTCTTT
TRBJ1-4 NA few TRBV6-6 CASSYSEGAEKLFF TGTGCCAGCAGTTACTCGGAGGGTGCGGAAAAACTGTTTTTT
TRBJ2-3 NA NA TRBV28 CASTDMDFAETDTQYF TGTGCCAGCACCGATATGGACTTCGCCGAGACAGATACGCAGTATTTT
TRBJ1-1 NA NA TRBV20-1 CSARRGDTEAFF TGCAGTGCTAGAAGGGGGGACACTGAAGCTTTCTTT
TRBJ2-1 TRBD2 few TRBV7-2 CASSLGGTSFYNEQFF TGTGCCAGCAGCTTAGGGGGGACTAGTTTCTACAATGAGCAGTTCTTC
TRBJ1-5 TRBD1 few TRBV3-1 CASRDRAWDQPQHF TGTGCCAGCCGAGACAGGGCTTGGGATCAGCCCCAGCATTTT
TRBJ1-2 NA many TRBV20-1 CSASPDSWNGYTF TGCAGTGCTAGTCCGGACTCTTGGAATGGCTACACCTTC
TRBJ1-1 NA few TRBV14 CASSPKAGATEAFF TGTGCCAGCAGCCCGAAGGCGGGAGCAACTGAAGCTTTCTTT
TRBJ2-3 NA few TRBV20-1 CSAREWATDTQYF TGCAGTGCTAGGGAGTGGGCGACAGATACGCAGTATTTT
TRBJ1-3 NA few TRBV6-5 CASSYSRGQPGNTIYF TGTGCCAGCAGTTACTCACGCGGACAGCCAGGAAACACCATATATTTT
TRBJ2-1 TRBD1 NA TRBV7-9 CASSSTGTGGAYYNEQFF TGTGCCAGCAGCTCAACCGGGACAGGGGGCGCTTACTACAATGAGCAGTTCTTC
TRBJ2-3 TRBD2 many TRBV7-7 CASSPGGTRDTQYF TGTGCTAGCAGCCCTGGAGGGACTAGAGATACGCAGTATTTT
TRBJ1-1 NA many TRBV5-1 CASSFQPNTEAFF TGCGCCAGCAGCTTTCAGCCGAACACTGAAGCTTTCTTT
TRBJ1-6 NA few TRBV10-2 CASTFRALGSPLHF TGCGCCAGCACTTTCCGGGCCTTGGGTTCACCCCTCCACTTT
TRBJ2-2 NA NA TRBV7-2 CASRGQDTGELFF TGTGCCAGCAGGGGACAAGACACCGGGGAGCTGTTTTTT
TRBJ2-1 NA many TRBV5-1 CASSLDPLSAAPVQFF TGCGCCAGCAGCTTGGACCCCTTGTCGGCTGCGCCGGTCCAGTTCTTC
TRBJ2-3 NA NA TRBV19 CASEVSGSYGADTQYF TGTGCCAGCGAGGTCAGCGGCAGCTATGGGGCTGATACGCAGTATTTT
TRBJ2-1 TRBD2 many TRBV20-1 CSARDLQRGAPGEQFF TGCAGTGCTAGAGATCTCCAGCGGGGGGCTCCGGGTGAGCAGTTCTTC
TRBJ2-5 NA many TRBV6-2/TRBV6-3 CASREPGGTQYF TGTGCCAGCAGAGAACCAGGCGGGACCCAGTACTTC
TRBJ2-7 NA many TRBV13 CASSPGAVGSTSDEQYF TGTGCCAGCAGCCCCGGGGCCGTAGGGTCCACAAGCGACGAGCAGTACTTC
TRBJ2-1 TRBD1 few TRBV20-1 CSARGRTGSNEQFF TGCAGTGCTAGGGGGAGGACAGGGTCCAATGAGCAGTTCTTC
TRBJ2-4 NA many TRBV12-3/TRBV12-4 CASSLGFGTEKNIQYF TGTGCCAGCAGTCTTGGATTCGGGACCGAGAAAAACATTCAGTACTTC
TRBJ1-5 TRBD1 few TRBV7-9 CASSRGQGQPQHF TGTGCCAGCAGCAGGGGACAGGGGCAGCCCCAGCATTTT
TRBJ1-2 NA NA TRBV24-1 CATSDRDRTNYGYTF TGTGCCACCAGTGACCGTGACAGGACCAACTATGGCTACACCTTC
TRBJ2-1 TRBD1 NA TRBV7-3 CASSLMGQGGNEQFF TGTGCCAGCAGCTTAATGGGACAGGGCGGGAATGAGCAGTTCTTC
TRBJ2-2 NA NA TRBV28 CASSLSGTSTGELFF TGTGCCAGCAGTTTATCCGGGACTTCGACCGGGGAGCTGTTTTTT
TRBJ2-3 NA many TRBV7-6 CASSLEAGSRADTQYF TGTGCCAGCAGCTTAGAGGCGGGGTCTCGGGCAGATACGCAGTATTTT
TRBJ1-2 NA NA TRBV29-1 CSVEEGAVTF TGCAGCGTTGAAGAGGGGGCCGTCACCTTC
TRBJ2-1 NA few TRBV29-1 CAGGGDYNEQFF TGCGCCGGTGGGGGAGACTACAATGAGCAGTTCTTC
TRBJ2-3 NA many TRBV10-1 CASSAGLTDTQYF TGCGCCAGCAGTGCCGGTCTCACAGATACGCAGTATTTT
TRBJ1-3 TRBD1 few TRBV7-2 CASSLEGQGPFSGNTIYF TGTGCCAGCAGCTTAGAGGGACAGGGCCCATTCTCTGGAAACACCATATATTTT
TRBJ2-1 NA NA TRBV5-6 CASSLSPGHYNEQFF TGTGCCAGCAGCTTAAGTCCGGGACATTACAATGAGCAGTTCTTC
TRBJ1-2 NA NA TRBV4-1 CASSQELNRVYGYTF TGCGCCAGCAGCCAAGAGTTGAACAGGGTCTATGGCTACACCTTC
TRBJ2-2 TRBD1 NA TRBV10-1 CASSEIPGQDTGELFF TGCGCCAGCAGTGAGATCCCCGGACAGGACACCGGGGAGCTGTTTTTT
TRBJ2-3 TRBD2 many TRBV29-1 CSVDLAGGTDTQYF TGCAGCGTAGACCTAGCGGGCGGCACAGATACGCAGTATTTT
TRBJ1-5 TRBD1 NA TRBV20-1 CSAPAGTGGAGNQPQHF TGCAGTGCTCCAGCCGGGACAGGGGGCGCAGGCAATCAGCCCCAGCATTTT
TRBJ1-4 NA NA TRBV28 CASSSPGVTTNEKLFF TGTGCCAGCAGTTCCCCAGGGGTTACAACTAATGAAAAACTGTTTTTT
TRBJ1-1 NA many TRBV4-3 CASSQEVMQVNTEAFF TGCGCCAGCAGCCAAGAGGTCATGCAGGTGAACACTGAAGCTTTCTTT
TRBJ1-1 TRBD1 NA TRBV5-1 CASSSGGGAIMNTEAFF TGCGCCAGCAGCTCCGGAGGGGGCGCCATCATGAACACTGAAGCTTTCTTT
TRBJ2-5 TRBD2 few TRBV4-3 CASSPSSGDQETQYF TGCGCCAGCAGCCCCTCTAGCGGGGACCAAGAGACCCAGTACTTC
TRBJ2-2 NA few TRBV7-2 CASSPQHTGELFF TGTGCCAGCAGCCCCCAGCACACCGGGGAGCTGTTTTTT
TRBJ2-7 TRBD2 many TRBV7-2 CASSLQRGYEQYF TGTGCCAGCAGCTTACAGCGGGGTTACGAGCAGTACTTC
TRBJ2-1 NA many TRBV7-2 CASSSLGVGVAYNEQFF TGTGCCAGCAGCTCCCTGGGGGTCGGGGTAGCCTACAATGAGCAGTTCTTC
TRBJ2-7 TRBD1 many TRBV6-6 CASRATGQNYEQYF TGTGCCAGCAGGGCAACGGGACAGAACTACGAGCAGTACTTC
TRBJ1-1 NA many TRBV4-2 CASSHQPVGIMNTEAFF TGTGCCAGCAGCCACCAACCTGTGGGAATTATGAACACTGAAGCTTTCTTT